The 13 T cell receptor beta chains in this list originate from one sample, sequenced in a study of cytomegalovirus exposure and HLA in healthy donors. Both 60 Vbeta primers and 13 Jbeta primers went into the PCR. Some clones are missing from TCRdb's copy, which holds only in-frame ones; the method was immunoSEQ multiplex PCR. The data hold 150,000 to 200,000 clones, with about 75% observed a single time. The sequenced sample was PBMCs. The receptors come from a woman in her forties in good health and CMV-seropositive.

The genes are TRBV6-5 and TRBJ2-1; perhaps TRBD1 as D (6 bases). The CDR3 loop spans 16 amino acids. V lost 0 bases to trimming and J lost 1 base, with 10 bases between them. In germline, CDR1 is MNHEY, CDR2 SVGAGI. CDR3 residues: CASSYSHRASYNEQFF. CDR3 sequence (DNA): TGTGCCAGCAGTTACTCGCACAGGGCATCCTACAATGAGCAGTTCTTC.

With regard to this clone: An end of the junction differs from the germline gene, which may be a read error. This chain uses TRBV29-1 with TRBJ2-3; 9 bases fit TRBD2. This CDR3 is built from 15 residues. Germline V gene data show CDR1 as SQVTM and CDR2 as ANQGSEA. For the CDR3, the DNA is TGCAGCGCTGAACGCAGCGGGAGGATGGTAGATACGCAGTATTTT. This encodes CSAERSGRMVDTQYF.

The genes are TRBV29-1 and TRBJ1-2, with 10 positions matching TRBD1. This CDR3 is 12 amino acids long. Germline CDR1 and CDR2: SQVTM and ANQGSEA. V shed 7 bases and J 8 bases; nucleotides not matched to a gene: 7. The CDR3, as DNA: TGCAGCGCTCAAGGACAGGGGGGAGGCTACACCTTC. Its protein is CSAQGQGGGYTF.

The chain links TRBV11-2 to TRBJ2-7, with 7 bases fitting TRBD1. CDR1 and CDR2 (germline): SGHAT, FQNNGV. With 3 bases clipped from V and 2 bases from J, the junction kept 7 bases outside the gene matches. This CDR3 has 15 residues. The CDR3 reads CASSFQTGLAYEQYF. The CDR3 DNA follows: TGTGCCAGCAGCTTCCAGACAGGGTTGGCCTACGAGCAGTACTTC.

V and J are TRBV10-2 and TRBJ1-1; possibly TRBD1 for D (6 bases). CDR1 is WSHSY, CDR2 SAAADI, per germline. V lost 5 bases and J lost 1, with 11 bases in between. The CDR3 is 14 residues long. The CDR3 nucleotides read TGCGCCAGCAGTCACAGGGCCCCGAACACTGAAGCTTTCTTT. Its protein product is CASSHRAPNTEAFF.

V and J are TRBV19 and TRBJ2-1; D perhaps matches TRBD1 (7 bases). The V and J ends lost 6 bases and 5 bases respectively, with 14 bases between them. The CDR3 is 14 amino acids. Germline CDR1 and CDR2: LNHDA and SQIVND (reference sequence). The CDR3: CASRSQGRNNEQFF. The CDR3, as DNA: TGTGCCAGTAGATCACAGGGGAGGAACAATGAGCAGTTCTTC.

The chain joins TRBV28 to TRBJ2-3, with 10 positions matching TRBD2. Trimming at V came to 6 bases and at J to 2 bases, leaving 11 bases not matched to a gene. The CDR3 loop spans 17 amino acids. Germline V gives CDR1 MDHEN, CDR2 SYDVKM. The CDR3 sequence is CASRGGSLAGFTDTQYF. CDR3 DNA: TGTGCCAGCAGGGGAGGGTCACTAGCGGGATTCACAGATACGCAGTATTTT.

This clone showed up just once. This chain connects TRBV6-1 to TRBJ2-2, with a possible D match to TRBD2 (5 bases). Germline V gene sequence: CDR1 MNHNS, CDR2 SASEGT. The CDR3 is 12 residues long. The germline V and J ends were trimmed by 7 bases and 8 bases, with 11 bases remaining between them. The CDR3 coding sequence is TGTGCCAGCAAAGGCATAGCGGGGGAGCTGTTTTTT. Translating it yields CASKGIAGELFF.

The chain is built from TRBV7-9 and TRBJ1-1; D is uncertain. The germline V gene has CDR1 SEHNR and CDR2 FQNEAQ (reference sequence). Trimming removed 5 bases from V and 2 bases from J, with 9 bases in between. The CDR3 runs to 13 residues. CDR3 bases: TGTGCCAGCAGCCCCGAGATTAACACTGAAGCTTTCTTT. It specifies CASSPEINTEAFF.

This clone was detected only a few times. Additional DNA sequences in this sample encode the identical CDR3. The rearrangement joins TRBV28 to TRBJ2-7; no clear D. The V end was cut by 2 bases, the J end by 3 bases, with 5 bases between. The CDR3 runs to 12 residues. The germline V gene has CDR1 MDHEN and CDR2 SYDVKM. Written as DNA, the CDR3 is TGTGCCAGCAGTTTAAGCAACTACGAGCAGTACTTC. Amino acids: CASSLSNYEQYF. Full variable domain (rest looked up from reference TRBV28 and TRBJ2-7): DVKVTQSSRYLVKRTGEKVFLECVQDMDHENMFWYRQDPGLGLRLIYFSYDVKMKEKGDIPEGYSVSREKKERFSLILESASTNQTSMYLCASSLSNYEQYFGPGTRLTVT.

This clone came up once. This chain connects TRBV28 to TRBJ2-7; possible D gene TRBD2, 5 bases. Germline lookup yields CDR1 MDHEN and CDR2 SYDVKM. The CDR3 runs 14 residues. V lost 6 bases and J 2 bases, leaving 14 bases between the germline ends. The CDR3 sequence is CASSPGGPPYEQYF. The CDR3 coding sequence is TGTGCCAGCAGCCCCGGAGGCCCTCCCTACGAGCAGTACTTC.

The V gene is TRBV30, the J gene TRBJ1-2; unclear D gene. The V and J ends lost 3 bases and 2 bases respectively, with 19 bases between them. The CDR3 consists of 16 residues. Looked up from germline, CDR1 is GTSNPN and CDR2 is SVGIG (reference sequence). CDR3 amino acids: CAWSLGWGGGNYGYTF. CDR3 DNA: TGTGCCTGGAGCCTAGGTTGGGGAGGCGGAAACTATGGCTACACCTTC.

This clone was detected only a few times. The rearrangement uses TRBV4-1 and TRBJ1-4; 9 positions agree with TRBD1. J gave up 14 bases and V 2 bases, and 15 bases lay outside the gene matches. The germline CDR1 and CDR2 sequences are MGHRA and YSYEKL. There are 16 residues in the CDR3. Here the CDR3 reads CASSQPGTGQSGDLFF. CDR3 nucleotide sequence: TGCGCCAGCAGCCAACCCGGGACAGGGCAATCAGGAGATCTGTTTTTT.